This TCR beta chain was recovered during a study of blood T cell repertoires in COVID-19. Study details: Donors in the United States, Italy and Spain gave samples during acute or convalescent COVID-19. PBMCs, B-cell-depleted T cells, or T cells provided the cDNA or gDNA that made up the material.

Per the germline V gene, CDR1 is SGHNT and CDR2 is YYREEE (reference sequence). CDR3 length: 18 residues. Trimming cost V 4 bases and J 5 bases; bases outside gene matches: 9. Profiling relied on immunoSEQ multiplex PCR, and the TCRdb table lists in-frame clones only, not all of them. The sample yields about 270,000 clones, 82% seen once. The sample was peripheral blood. The V gene is TRBV5-4, the J gene TRBJ2-2; TRBD2 matches 15 bases. The clonotype was recovered from a woman between 18 and 30 years old with acute or convalescent COVID-19. DNA of the CDR3: TGTGCCAGCAGCAGGTGGACTAGCGGGAGGGCTCGGACCGGGGAGCTGTTTTTT. Amino acid sequence: CASSRWTSGRARTGELFF.